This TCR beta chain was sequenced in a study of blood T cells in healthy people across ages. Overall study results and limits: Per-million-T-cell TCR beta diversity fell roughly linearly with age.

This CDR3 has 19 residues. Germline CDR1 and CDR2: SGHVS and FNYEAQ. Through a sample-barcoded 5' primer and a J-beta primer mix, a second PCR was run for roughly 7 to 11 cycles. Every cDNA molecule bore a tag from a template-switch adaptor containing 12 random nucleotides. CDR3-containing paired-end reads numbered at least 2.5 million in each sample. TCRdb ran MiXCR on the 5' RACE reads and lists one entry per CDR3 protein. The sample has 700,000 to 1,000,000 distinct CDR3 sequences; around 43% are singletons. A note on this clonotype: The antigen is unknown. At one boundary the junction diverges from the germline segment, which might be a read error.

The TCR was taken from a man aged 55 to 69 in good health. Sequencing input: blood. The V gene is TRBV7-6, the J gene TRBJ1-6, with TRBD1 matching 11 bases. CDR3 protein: CAGSLGQGADRPYNSPLHF. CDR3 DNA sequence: TGTGCCGGCAGCTTAGGACAGGGGGCAGACAGGCCGTATAATTCACCCCTCCACTTT. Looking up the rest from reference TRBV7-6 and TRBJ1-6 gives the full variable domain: GAGVSQSPRYKVTKRGQDVALRCDPISGHVSLYWYRQALGQGPEFLTYFNYEAQQDKSGLPNDRFSAERPEGSISTLTIQRTEQRDSAMYRCAGSLGQGADRPYNSPLHFGNGTRLTVT.